A single sample gave rise to the 11 T cell receptor beta chains below, sequenced in a study of T cell changes during pregnancy in multiple sclerosis. Here immunoSEQ multiplex PCR was the method, and the copy in TCRdb shows in-frame clones only, minus some. Of about 77,000 clones in the sample, approximately 90% were seen once. This specimen consisted of peripheral blood, obtained before pregnancy. The receptors originated from a female donor with multiple sclerosis, enrolled in a pregnancy study.

V and J are TRBV7-3 and TRBJ1-2; D not resolved. V was pared by 2 bases and J by 8 bases, with 9 bases between. The CDR3 has 12 amino acids. CDR1 is SGHTA, CDR2 FQGTGA, per germline. This chain's CDR3 is CASSLGREGYTF. The CDR3 DNA follows: TGTGCCAGCAGCTTAGGTCGTGAGGGCTACACCTTC.

The DNA of the CDR3 is TGTGCCAGCAGTAAACTAGCGTCCACAGATACGCAGTATTTT. As protein: CASSKLASTDTQYF. The rearrangement uses TRBV2 and TRBJ2-3; 7 nucleotides align to TRBD2. Unmatched junction bases numbered 4, after V lost 5 bases and J lost 2 bases. Germline assignment: CDR1 SNHLY and CDR2 FYNNEI. The CDR3 has 14 amino acids.

The chain joins TRBV7-2 to TRBJ1-2; 8 bases agree with TRBD1. V gave up 4 bases and J gave up 6 bases; unmatched junction bases: 7. Germline V gene data show CDR1 as SGHTA and CDR2 as FQGNSA. The CDR3 has 14 residues. CDR3 bases: TGTGCCAGCAGCTACCTAGACAGGGGACATGGCTACACCTTC. Translating it yields CASSYLDRGHGYTF.

The chain carries TRBV29-1 and TRBJ2-1, with 9 bases lining up with TRBD2. Germline loops: CDR1 SQVTM, CDR2 ANQGSEA. There are 13 residues in the CDR3. The CDR3 DNA sequence: TGCAGGGCGACAGCGGGGGGCCGGGGTGAGCAGTTCTTC. It codes for CRATAGGRGEQFF.

This rearrangement joins TRBV9 to TRBJ1-3; D remains ambiguous. This CDR3 is built from 16 residues. The V gene lost 7 bases and the J gene lost 0 bases, with 17 bases spanning the gap. Germline V gives CDR1 SGDLS, CDR2 YYNGEE. CDR3 sequence reads: CASGRELAHSGNTIYF. As DNA, the CDR3 is TGTGCCAGCGGCCGGGAGCTCGCACACTCTGGAAACACCATATATTTT. Full variable domain (rest looked up from reference TRBV9 and TRBJ1-3): DSGVTQTPKHLITATGQRVTLRCSPRSGDLSVYWYQQSLDQGLQFLIQYYNGEERAKGNILERFSAQQFPDLHSELNLSSLELGDSALYFCASGRELAHSGNTIYFGEGSWLTVV.

The chain joins TRBV18 to TRBJ1-1, with unresolved D. Germline V gives CDR1 KGHSH, CDR2 LQKENI. Trimming cost V 2 bases and J 1 base, with 8 bases left between them. The length of the CDR3 is 14 residues. The CDR3 loop reads CASSPTAGNTEAFF. In DNA form, the CDR3 reads TGTGCCAGCTCACCAACCGCAGGGAACACTGAAGCTTTCTTT.

The V gene is TRBV9, the J gene TRBJ2-3; D is undetermined. The CDR3 totals 15 residues. Germline CDR1 and CDR2: SGDLS and YYNGEE. The V end lost 5 bases, the J end lost 0 bases, and 13 bases lay between the germline ends. DNA for the CDR3: TGTGCCAGCAGTGGAGTTTCTCCTAGCACAGATACGCAGTATTTT. Translation: CASSGVSPSTDTQYF.

As for this clone: Other DNA sequences in the sample encode the same CDR3. The chain uses TRBV9 and TRBJ2-7; 8 bases are a match to TRBD2. CDR1 is SGDLS and CDR2 is YYNGEE in the germline V gene. With 5 bases clipped from V and 3 bases from J, the junction kept 7 bases outside the gene matches. CDR3 length: 14 residues. The CDR3 nucleotides read TGTGCCAGCAGTGCAGGGACTAGTCTCTACGAGCAGTACTTC. Its protein product is CASSAGTSLYEQYF.

J is TRBJ2-3 and V is TRBV2; D gene uncertain. CDR1 is SNHLY and CDR2 is FYNNEI in the germline V gene. The CDR3 loop spans 15 amino acids. The V gene lost 7 bases and the J gene lost 2 bases, with 16 bases spanning the gap. The CDR3 coding sequence is TGTGCCAGCAACCTCCCCACAGTATACACAGATACGCAGTATTTT. Translating gives CASNLPTVYTDTQYF.

The J gene is TRBJ2-2, the V gene TRBV13; 9 bases line up with TRBD1. J was trimmed by 7 bases and V by 1 base; bases with no gene match: 10. The germline CDR1 and CDR2 sequences are PRHDT and FYEKMQ (reference sequence). This CDR3 has 17 residues. The CDR3 region is CASSLVGTGIGIGELFF. The CDR3 nucleotides are TGTGCCAGCAGCTTAGTAGGGACAGGGATAGGCATCGGGGAGCTGTTTTTT.

This clone has more than one count but fewer than ten. The CDR3 reads CASSRGYKGYTF. As DNA, the CDR3 is TGTGCCAGCTCCCGGGGGTATAAAGGCTACACCTTC. The V call is TRBV9, the J call TRBJ1-2, with a weak D call TRBD1 (5 bases). V lost 7 bases, J lost 8 bases, and 15 bases lay in between. This CDR3 comprises 12 residues. Germline V gene lookup returns CDR1 SGDLS and CDR2 YYNGEE.